What follows is one TCR beta chain and its context. Its antigen has not been determined. To determine HCMV serostatus, a commercial ELISA kit was used to detect HCMV-specific IgG in serum. Peripheral blood mononuclear cells were isolated from blood by Ficoll density gradient centrifugation. The data belong to a study of T cells expressing NK-cell markers (TCRdb year 2020). Broadly, across the study: TCR beta-chain repertoires were profiled in sorted CD3+CD56+NKG2C+, CD3+CD56+NKG2C- and CD3+CD56-NKG2C+ T-cell subsets from about 8 donors. Randomly selected healthy volunteers, three men and five women, were used as the eight sequenced donors. Among the eight sequenced donors, seven were HCMV-seropositive and one was HCMV-seronegative. Sequencing of the libraries produced 2 x 150 bp reads on Illumina HiSeq 2000/2500, MiSeq or NextSeq.

Study-wide findings and limitations: Those dominant clonotypes were again the most abundant among CD3+CD56-NKG2C+ cells in a handful of donors, at 28.3-60.1%. Whether the expanded NKG2C-expressing T cell clones were specific for HCMV antigens remained unclear. For 5 or 6 donors, the dominant CD3+CD56+NKG2C+ clonotypes were among the top 10 CD8+ clonotypes and accounted for roughly 1.0-7.5% of CD8+ T cells.

Looking up the germline V gene (reference sequence) yields CDR1 LNHDA and CDR2 SQIVND. From cysteine to phenylalanine, the CDR3 is 13 amino acids long. No DNA is listed. TCRdb shows the sequencer as Illumina HiSeq 2000. TCR beta cDNA libraries were made by 5'RACE template switching that added a universal primer site and unique molecular identifiers. Synthesis of cDNA was primed from the TCR beta constant segment and was followed by two consecutive PCR amplification steps. For the original study's pipeline: MIGEC was used to demultiplex reads and group the reads by UMI, and MiTCR was used to assemble and quantify clonotypes. Only TCR cDNA sequences supported by at least two reads were kept to exclude erroneous sequences. The tcR package was used for downstream repertoire analysis, and clonotypes were matched across fractions by CDR3 nucleotide sequence plus V segment. VDJmatch was used to annotate antigen specificity against VDJdb, with one amino acid substitution in CDR3 permitted. Following TCRdb reprocessing, every CDR3 protein sequence forms one entry, and DNA is not provided. The V and J calls reflect TCRdb's pipeline rather than the authors' work. The table kept for this sample lists roughly 160,000 distinct CDR3 sequences. Approximately 17% of the sample is taken by the ten largest.

The sequence is built from TRBV19 and TRBJ1-1. The specimen was blood T cells: a sorted CD56 or NKG2C T cell subset, CD4+ or CD8+ T cells, or bulk PBMC T cells (not recorded which). The source of this sequence is a woman aged 18 to 75 in good health. Here the CDR3 is given as CASRWDTNTEAFF.